One and the same sample provided the 11 T cell receptor beta chains below, sequenced in a study of shared clonotypes between healthy human individuals. Data came from immunoSEQ multiplex PCR; TCRdb stores just in-frame clones and leaves some out. The sample records roughly 400,000 clones, 90% to 98% being singletons. Sequenced material: memory CD8+ T cells sorted from blood. Subset: CD45RO+ cells pooled with CCR7-negative TemRA cells. These receptors were obtained from a man aged 25 to 40 in good health.

With respect to this clone: This same CDR3 is encoded by further DNA sequences in the sample. The V call is TRBV5-1, the J call TRBJ2-7, with 9 bases fitting TRBD2. Germline assignment: CDR1 SGHRS and CDR2 YFSETQ. Losses at the gene ends were 2 bases for V and 3 bases for J; bases not matched to a gene: 0. The CDR3 is 13 amino acids. CDR3 nucleotide sequence: TGCGCCAGCAGCTTTAGCGGGAGCTACGAGCAGTACTTC. Its protein is CASSFSGSYEQYF.

J is TRBJ1-5 and V is TRBV27, with 9 bases lining up with TRBD1. Trimming removed 5 bases from V and 10 bases from J; junction bases left unmatched: 9. Per germline, CDR1 MNHEY and CDR2 SMNVEV (reference sequence). The CDR3 spans 14 residues. CDR3 sequence: CASSQGTGTDPQHF. CDR3 DNA: TGTGCCAGCAGTCAAGGGACAGGGACAGATCCCCAGCATTTT.

This chain links TRBV13 with TRBJ2-1; D is unresolved. Germline CDR1 PRHDT, CDR2 FYEKMQ (reference sequence). The V end was cut by 0 bases, the J end by 0 bases, with 3 bases between. The CDR3 length is 14 residues. CDR3 sequence (DNA): TGTGCCAGCAGCTTAGGAAGCTCCTACAATGAGCAGTTCTTC. As protein: CASSLGSSYNEQFF.

The genes are TRBV30 and TRBJ2-2; the match to TRBD1 covers 8 bases. Per the germline V gene, CDR1 is GTSNPN and CDR2 is SVGIG (reference sequence). The CDR3 totals 14 residues. V lost 5 bases, J lost 5 bases, and 7 bases stayed unmatched. CDR3 nucleotides: TGTGCCTGGGGTGACAGGGGCAGGACCGGGGAGCTGTTTTTT. It encodes CAWGDRGRTGELFF.

CDR3 nucleotides: TGTGCCAGCAGCGCCCGACTAGCGGGAGGGGATACGCAGTATTTT. It translates to CASSARLAGGDTQYF. The gene calls are TRBV11-2 and TRBJ2-3; 14 bases align to TRBD2. Trimming at V came to 5 bases and at J to 6 bases, leaving 4 bases not matched to a gene. Germline lookup yields CDR1 SGHAT and CDR2 FQNNGV. The CDR3 is 15 amino acids.

This chain joins TRBV5-1 and TRBJ2-5; tentative D call: TRBD2 (6 bases). V lost 0 bases and J 3 bases, leaving 27 bases between the germline ends. Germline CDR1 is SGHRS and CDR2 is YFSETQ. The CDR3 covers 20 residues. The CDR3 protein is CASSLGFGVEGVGKKETQYF. CDR3 bases: TGCGCCAGCAGCTTGGGCTTCGGGGTGGAGGGAGTCGGAAAAAAAGAGACCCAGTACTTC.

The CDR3 DNA sequence: TGTGCCAGTTGGAGCGGGATCGGTGAGCAGTTCTTC. Translating gives CASWSGIGEQFF. V usage is TRBV19 and J usage is TRBJ2-1, with 7 bases lining up with TRBD2. V was pared by 8 bases and J by 9 bases, with 7 bases of the junction left unmatched. The CDR3 consists of 12 residues. Germline CDR1 LNHDA, CDR2 SQIVND (reference sequence).

The V gene is TRBV28, the J gene TRBJ2-4; weak D call: TRBD1 (5 bases). Germline V gene lookup returns CDR1 MDHEN and CDR2 SYDVKM. The CDR3 sequence is 12 residues long. V dropped 6 bases and J dropped 15 bases, with 18 bases sitting between them. In DNA form, the CDR3 reads TGTGCCAGCAGGTTTGACAGCGCCAAGTGGTACTTC. Its protein is CASRFDSAKWYF.

V gene TRBV15 combines with J gene TRBJ1-2; no definite D call. CDR1 and CDR2 (germline): LNHNV, YYDKDF (reference sequence). The CDR3 covers 13 residues. Trimming pared 1 base from V and 8 bases from J, leaving 11 bases between. The CDR3 is CATSRAPYQGYTF. CDR3 bases: TGTGCCACCAGCAGAGCCCCATATCAGGGCTACACCTTC.

The J gene is TRBJ1-5, the V gene TRBV19; D unresolved. CDR1 and CDR2 (germline): LNHDA, SQIVND (reference sequence). The CDR3 length is 12 residues. V was pared by 7 bases and J by 2 bases, with 6 bases between. CDR3 DNA: TGTGCCAGTAATAAGGGCAATCAGCCCCAGCATTTT. Its protein product is CASNKGNQPQHF. The variable domain in full, completed from reference TRBV19 and TRBJ1-5, reads DGGITQSPKYLFRKEGQNVTLSCEQNLNHDAMYWYRQDPGQGLRLIYYSQIVNDFQKGDIAEGYSVSREKKESFPLTVTSAQKNPTAFYLCASNKGNQPQHFGDGTRLSIL.

This chain uses TRBV5-1 with TRBJ1-4, with D hard to call. CDR3 length: 15 amino acids. V dropped 0 bases and J dropped 4 bases, with 10 bases sitting between them. Germline assignment: CDR1 SGHRS and CDR2 YFSETQ. CDR3 nucleotide sequence: TGCGCCAGCAGCTTGGTGGGCCAGAATAATGAAAAACTGTTTTTT. Protein: CASSLVGQNNEKLFF.